The text below deals with one T cell receptor (beta chain). This clonotype appeared a few times. The specificity of this receptor is unknown. No base-level quality is on record; no much larger clone is a single base apart. Sequences SQVTM (CDR1) and ANQGSEA (CDR2) are obtained from the germline V gene. Trimming costs V 8 bases and J 3 bases, and their ends lie 16 bases apart. From its cysteine to its phenylalanine, the CDR3 spans 13 amino acids. Left in the record is the CDR3 DNA by itself, 39 bases read in frame from the first base. The sample originates from a study of T cell repertoires in cytomegalovirus infection (dated by TCRdb to about 2019). Regarding the study in general: Donor HLA type was relevant to the analysis, because carriage of CMV infection together with the matching HLA type was indicated by public TCR beta signatures. The paper as a whole reports these results and caveats: The ex vivo response was dominated by HLA-C-restricted CMV-specific TCR beta clonotypes, which also provided the single most frequent clonotype in two of eight donors. Cumulative frequency of public TCR beta family members discriminated carriers of CMV infection plus the relevant HLA type in this cohort and an independent roughly 340-donor cohort.

Sequenced using an Illumina HiSeq 1500. Starting from the raw public reads, TCRdb applied fastp trimming at Q25, assembled clones with MiXCR and retained in-frame beta chains. Identical CDR3 proteins give one entry, which carries the most common genes and DNA. For this sample the table gives 300,000 or so distinct CDR3 sequences, of which around 10% were detected only once. Over 2.5% of the sample is taken by the ten largest. The specimen was PBMCs. The rearranged segments are TRBV29-1 and TRBJ1-1; perhaps TRBD1 is the D gene, with 5 bases matching. The clonotype comes from a human donor in good health (CMV status not recorded). Some clones in this sample may be carry-over from other donors' samples. The sequence in DNA is TGCAGCACAACCGGGCTAGGGGACACTGAAGCTTTCTTT. It is translated as CSTTGLGDTEAFF.